This T cell receptor (beta chain) was retrieved from a study of blood T cell repertoires in COVID-19. Study-wide context: COVID-19 samples collected from the United States, Italy and Spain covered acute and convalescent phases. T cells, B-cell-depleted T cells, or PBMCs provided the cDNA or gDNA that served as material.

CDR1 is MNHEY, CDR2 SVGAGI, per germline. The CDR3 has 15 amino acids. The V end was cut by 8 bases, the J end by 3 bases, with 16 bases between. Under the authors' procedure: The assay estimated nucleated cells by amplifying reference gene primers. The assay was immunoSEQ multiplex PCR, and TCRdb's table has in-frame clones only and misses some. The V and J calls and clone size come from that table; D and trimming were worked out from the DNA. The data contain just over 60,000 clones, 70% to 85% of them singletons. The origin of this receptor is a woman older than 75 with active or convalescent COVID-19. The sequencing input was peripheral blood. The V call is TRBV6-5, the J call TRBJ1-4; maybe TRBD1 (6 bases). The CDR3 sequence: CASAVLGAANEKLFF. In DNA form, the CDR3 reads TGTGCCAGCGCTGTCCTGGGGGCAGCTAATGAAAAACTGTTTTTT.